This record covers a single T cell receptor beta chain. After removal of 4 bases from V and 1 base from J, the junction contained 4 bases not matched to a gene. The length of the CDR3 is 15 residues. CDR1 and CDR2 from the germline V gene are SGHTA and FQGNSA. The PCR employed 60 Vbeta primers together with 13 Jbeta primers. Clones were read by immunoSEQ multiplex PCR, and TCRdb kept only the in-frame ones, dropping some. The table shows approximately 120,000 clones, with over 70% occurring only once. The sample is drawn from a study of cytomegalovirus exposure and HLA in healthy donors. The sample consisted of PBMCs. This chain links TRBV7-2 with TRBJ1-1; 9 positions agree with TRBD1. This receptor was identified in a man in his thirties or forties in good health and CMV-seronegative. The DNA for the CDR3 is TGTGCCAGCAGCTCACAGGGGGCAGCGAACACTGAAGCTTTCTTT. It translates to CASSSQGAANTEAFF. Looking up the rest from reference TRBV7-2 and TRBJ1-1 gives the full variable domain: GAGVSQSPSNKVTEKGKDVELRCDPISGHTALYWYRQSLGQGLEFLIYFQGNSAPDKSGLPSDRFSAERTGGSVSTLTIQRTQQEDSAVYLCASSSQGAANTEAFFGQGTRLTVV.